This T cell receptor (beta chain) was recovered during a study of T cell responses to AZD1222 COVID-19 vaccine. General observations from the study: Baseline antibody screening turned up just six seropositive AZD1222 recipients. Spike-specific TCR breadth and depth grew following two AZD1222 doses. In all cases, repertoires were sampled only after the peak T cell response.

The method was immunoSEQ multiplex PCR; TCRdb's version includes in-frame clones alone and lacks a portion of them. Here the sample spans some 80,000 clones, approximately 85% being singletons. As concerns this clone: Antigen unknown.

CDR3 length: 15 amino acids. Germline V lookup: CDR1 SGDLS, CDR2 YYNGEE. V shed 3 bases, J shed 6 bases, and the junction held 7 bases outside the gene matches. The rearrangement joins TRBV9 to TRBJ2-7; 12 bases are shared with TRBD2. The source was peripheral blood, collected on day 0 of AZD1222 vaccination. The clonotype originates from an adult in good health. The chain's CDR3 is CASSGTSGAIGEQYF. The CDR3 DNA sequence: TGTGCCAGCAGCGGGACTAGCGGGGCCATCGGCGAGCAGTACTTC.